This paragraph reports one T cell receptor beta chain. Its antigen is unknown. This sample is drawn from a study of graft-versus-host responses after intestinal transplantation. Study-wide points: Recipient marrow contained GvH clones, some of which appeared first in ileum or blood. High graft-versus-host to host-versus-graft T cell clonal ratios marked allografts of patients with graft-donor macrochimerism.

CDR1 is MGHRA and CDR2 is YSYEKL in the germline V gene. V was shortened by 0 bases and J by 8 bases, with 13 bases between the two germline ends. This CDR3 spans 14 amino acids. Using immunoSEQ multiplex PCR, the repertoire was profiled, and TCRdb retains in-frame clones only, with some absent. This sample yields about 110,000 clones, of which 80% to 90% are seen a single time; roughly 0.64% belongs to the top ten. The chain has TRBV4-1 and TRBJ1-2; possible D gene TRBD1, 5 bases. The specimen was unstimulated CD4+ T cells sorted from spleen or lymph node cells, collected before transplant. This TCR came from a human donor who was the organ donor for an intestinal transplant. CDR3 in amino acids: CASSQDSGREGYTF. CDR3 sequence (DNA): TGCGCCAGCAGCCAAGATTCAGGCAGGGAGGGCTACACCTTC.